One and the same sample provided the 29 T cell receptor beta chains below, sequenced in a study of blood T cell repertoires in COVID-19. The repertoire was sequenced with immunoSEQ multiplex PCR; TCRdb's copy has only in-frame clones and lacks some. The sample holds roughly 250,000 clones, about 80% seen once. The sequencing input was peripheral blood. Receptor source: a man aged 45-60 years with active or convalescent COVID-19.

This rearrangement joins TRBV7-2 to TRBJ1-6; no reliable D call. The CDR3 totals 15 residues. Germline V CDR1 and CDR2: SGHTA, FQGNSA. The V and J ends lost 0 bases and 5 bases respectively, with 8 bases between them. CDR3 sequence reads: CASSLARANNSPLHF. CDR3 nucleotide sequence: TGTGCCAGCAGCTTAGCGAGGGCCAATAATTCACCCCTCCACTTT.

J is TRBJ1-6 and V is TRBV3-1 (or the pseudogene TRBV3-2); 7 bases agree with TRBD1. The germline V gene encodes CDR1 LGHDT and CDR2 YNNKEL (reference sequence). The CDR3 has 16 amino acids. Trimming took 4 bases from V and 10 from J; bases not matched to a gene: 13. CDR3: CASSLRGWDRRSPLHF. In DNA form, the CDR3 reads TGTGCCAGCAGCCTAAGGGGCTGGGACAGAAGGTCACCCCTCCACTTT.

The chain carries TRBV6-7 and TRBJ2-5; 7 nucleotides agree with TRBD1. TRBV6-7 is designated an ORF whose function remains uncertain. V lost 2 bases, J lost 2 bases, and 8 bases stayed unmatched. The CDR3 has 16 residues. The CDR3, as DNA: TGTGCCAGCAGTTACCCGCGGACAGGAAAGCAAGAGACCCAGTACTTC. Translation gives CASSYPRTGKQETQYF.

The V gene is TRBV5-1, the J gene TRBJ1-4; D gene unclear. The CDR3 covers 15 residues. Germline CDR1 reads SGHRS; CDR2 reads YFSETQ. V was clipped by 0 bases and J by 0 bases, with 6 bases between them. CDR3 sequence reads: CASSLGDATNEKLFF. CDR3 in DNA: TGCGCCAGCAGCTTGGGAGATGCAACTAATGAAAAACTGTTTTTT.

The chain combines TRBV28 with TRBJ1-4; 7 nucleotides match TRBD1. Germline-derived CDR1 and CDR2 are MDHEN and SYDVKM. The J segment lost 5 bases and the V segment lost 5 bases, leaving 5 bases of the junction unmatched. The CDR3 runs to 14 residues. DNA of the CDR3: TGTGCCAGCAGTAGGGCAGGGGGGAATGAAAAACTGTTTTTT. Its protein is CASSRAGGNEKLFF. Using reference TRBV28 and TRBJ1-4 for the parts outside the CDR3, the full variable domain is DVKVTQSSRYLVKRTGEKVFLECVQDMDHENMFWYRQDPGLGLRLIYFSYDVKMKEKGDIPEGYSVSREKKERFSLILESASTNQTSMYLCASSRAGGNEKLFFGSGTQLSVL.

This sequence joins TRBV4-1 and TRBJ1-1; tentative D call: TRBD1 (6 bases). The CDR3 spans 13 residues. Germline CDR1 is MGHRA and CDR2 is YSYEKL. The V end lost 4 bases, the J end lost 6 bases, and 12 bases lay between the germline ends. The DNA of the CDR3 is TGCGCCAGCAGCCCTCAAAGGGGGTCTGAAGCTTTCTTT. As protein: CASSPQRGSEAFF.

The V and J genes are TRBV9 and TRBJ2-3; no definite D call. The V and J ends lost 0 bases and 1 base respectively, with 15 bases between them. Germline assignment: CDR1 SGDLS and CDR2 YYNGEE. The CDR3 has 17 residues. This chain's CDR3 is CASSVVDFLSGTDTQYF. CDR3 coding DNA: TGTGCCAGCAGCGTAGTCGACTTCCTCTCGGGCACAGATACGCAGTATTTT. Using reference TRBV9 and TRBJ2-3 for the parts outside the CDR3, the full variable domain is DSGVTQTPKHLITATGQRVTLRCSPRSGDLSVYWYQQSLDQGLQFLIQYYNGEERAKGNILERFSAQQFPDLHSELNLSSLELGDSALYFCASSVVDFLSGTDTQYFGPGTRLTVL.

V gene TRBV2 combines with J gene TRBJ2-1; TRBD2 agrees at 7 bases. Germline V gene data show CDR1 as SNHLY and CDR2 as FYNNEI. The CDR3 is 16 amino acids. The V and J ends lost 8 bases and 2 bases, in that order; junction bases with no gene match: 12. CDR3 nucleotides: TGTGCCAGCTCCCTCGGAACGGGGGGTACCTACAATGAGCAGTTCTTC. It translates to CASSLGTGGTYNEQFF.

The V and J genes are TRBV5-1 and TRBJ2-1, with 9 bases identical to TRBD2. Germline CDR1 is SGHRS and CDR2 is YFSETQ. Trimming at V came to 0 bases and at J to 5 bases, leaving 3 bases not matched to a gene. The CDR3 length is 15 residues. CDR3 in DNA: TGCGCCAGCAGCTTGGAAGGACTAGCGAACAATGAGCAGTTCTTC. Translated: CASSLEGLANNEQFF.

The chain uses TRBV5-1 and TRBJ1-1; D call uncertain. The CDR3 is made up of 14 amino acids. V lost 4 bases and J 7 bases, leaving 17 bases between the germline ends. Germline V CDR1 and CDR2: SGHRS, YFSETQ. The CDR3 region is CASSPNYEIGEAFF. The CDR3 nucleotides read TGCGCCAGCAGCCCGAACTATGAAATTGGTGAAGCTTTCTTT.

V and J are TRBV6-5 and TRBJ1-3; perhaps TRBD1 as D (5 bases). With 8 bases removed from V and 6 bases from J, the gap between germline ends came to 20 bases. Per germline, CDR1 MNHEY and CDR2 SVGAGI. The CDR3 consists of 15 residues. In nucleotides, the CDR3 is TGTGCCAGCCTGACCCCCCCAGGGTACGAAAACACCATATATTTT. Protein: CASLTPPGYENTIYF.

This chain joins TRBV27 and TRBJ1-2; no clear D. The CDR3 covers 14 residues. CDR1 and CDR2 from the germline V gene are MNHEY and SMNVEV (reference sequence). V dropped 6 bases and J dropped 3 bases, with 14 bases sitting between them. The CDR3 loop reads CASSLRQYDYGYTF. In DNA form, the CDR3 reads TGTGCCAGCAGCTTGAGGCAGTATGACTATGGCTACACCTTC.

The V call is TRBV29-1, the J call TRBJ2-2; 9 bases match TRBD1. Germline V gene data show CDR1 as SQVTM and CDR2 as ANQGSEA. The CDR3 is made up of 13 amino acids. The V gene end was trimmed by 5 bases and the J gene end by 7 bases; junction bases not matched to a gene: 5. CDR3 coding DNA: TGCAGCGTTATAACAGGGGGCGACGGGGAGCTGTTTTTT. Residues: CSVITGGDGELFF.

The V and J genes are TRBV19 and TRBJ2-7; 7 nucleotides line up with TRBD2. Trimming took 3 bases from V and 2 from J; bases not matched to a gene: 7. Germline values: CDR1 LNHDA, CDR2 SQIVND (reference sequence). CDR3 length: 15 amino acids. CDR3 sequence (DNA): TGTGCCAGTAGTATCGGGGGACGGGGGGCCTACGAGCAGTACTTC. The encoded protein is CASSIGGRGAYEQYF.

This rearrangement joins TRBV28 to TRBJ2-7; 10 nucleotides agree with TRBD2. Germline V gene data show CDR1 as MDHEN and CDR2 as SYDVKM. J was trimmed by 6 bases and V by 3 bases; bases with no gene match: 8. The CDR3 extends over 15 amino acids. The CDR3 sequence is CASSLVSGGFGEQYF. DNA for the CDR3: TGTGCCAGCAGTTTGGTTAGCGGGGGGTTCGGCGAGCAGTACTTC. The full variable domain, rest sourced from reference TRBV28 and TRBJ2-7, is DVKVTQSSRYLVKRTGEKVFLECVQDMDHENMFWYRQDPGLGLRLIYFSYDVKMKEKGDIPEGYSVSREKKERFSLILESASTNQTSMYLCASSLVSGGFGEQYFGPGTRLTVT.

This chain uses TRBV5-1 with TRBJ2-7; possibly TRBD1 for D (6 bases). CDR3 length: 13 amino acids. Deletions cut 0 bases from V and 5 bases from J, with 9 bases between. Germline V gives CDR1 SGHRS, CDR2 YFSETQ. CDR3 sequence: CASSLEGVHEQYF. The CDR3 DNA sequence: TGCGCCAGCAGCTTGGAGGGGGTCCACGAGCAGTACTTC.

This chain uses TRBV25-1 with TRBJ1-2; D is possibly TRBD1 (6 bases). Per germline, CDR1 MGHDK and CDR2 SYGVNS. This CDR3 has 12 residues. V lost 7 bases to trimming and J lost 6 bases, with 12 bases between them. The CDR3 spells CASTRGRDGYTF. The CDR3 DNA follows: TGTGCCAGCACCAGGGGCCGAGATGGCTACACCTTC.

The chain has TRBV19 and TRBJ1-6; 10 bases align to TRBD1. Per germline, CDR1 LNHDA and CDR2 SQIVND (reference sequence). The length of the CDR3 is 16 residues. J gave up 6 bases and V 6 bases, and 8 bases lay outside the gene matches. The CDR3 nucleotides read TGTGCCAGTAGCCGACAGGGGGCGCAACTTAATTCACCCCTCCACTTT. Residues: CASSRQGAQLNSPLHF.

The chain joins TRBV19 to TRBJ2-1; TRBD1 matches at 7 bases. CDR3 length: 13 residues. The V gene end was trimmed by 10 bases and the J gene end by 2 bases; junction bases not matched to a gene: 5. CDR1 is LNHDA, CDR2 SQIVND, per germline (reference sequence). CDR3 bases: TGTGCCACCAGGGGACAGACCTACAATGAGCAGTTCTTC. It specifies CATRGQTYNEQFF.

The chain recombines TRBV30 with TRBJ2-5; 7 nucleotides line up with TRBD2. After removal of 3 bases from V and 1 base from J, the junction contained 11 bases not matched to a gene. The CDR3 spans 16 residues. Per the germline V gene, CDR1 is GTSNPN and CDR2 is SVGIG (reference sequence). In DNA, the CDR3 is TGTGCCTGGAGCCAAGGGGAAGCGGGGTCCCAAGAGACCCAGTACTTC. Encoded protein: CAWSQGEAGSQETQYF.

V is TRBV7-9 and J is TRBJ1-4; perhaps TRBD1 as D (5 bases). From germline, CDR1 is SEHNR and CDR2 FQNEAQ (reference sequence). CDR3 size: 16 residues. V lost 4 bases and J lost 7, with 19 bases in between. Written as DNA, the CDR3 is TGTGCCAGCAGCTCAGTTTCGGCGGGGCAAGGTGAAAAACTGTTTTTT. Translating it yields CASSSVSAGQGEKLFF. The full variable domain, rest sourced from reference TRBV7-9 and TRBJ1-4, is DTGVSQNPRHKITKRGQNVTFRCDPISEHNRLYWYRQTLGQGPEFLTYFQNEAQLEKSRLLSDRFSAERPKGSFSTLEIQRTEQGDSAMYLCASSSVSAGQGEKLFFGSGTQLSVL.

V and J are TRBV24-1 and TRBJ2-3; D may be TRBD2 (6 bases). In germline, CDR1 is KGHDR, CDR2 SFDVKD. V gave up 5 bases and J gave up 1 base, with 18 bases separating them. This CDR3 is 17 amino acids long. For the CDR3, the DNA is TGTGCCACCAGTGCCTCCTCGGGGGACTTCCGCACAGATACGCAGTATTTT. Protein sequence: CATSASSGDFRTDTQYF.

The chain links TRBV4-3 to TRBJ2-3; 8 bases match TRBD2. V trimming: 0 bases; J trimming: 0 bases; junction bases outside the gene matches: 2. Germline loops: CDR1 LGHNA, CDR2 YSLEER. The CDR3 covers 16 residues. CDR3 loop: CASSQEWTSSTDTQYF. The CDR3 DNA follows: TGCGCCAGCAGCCAAGAGTGGACTAGCAGCACAGATACGCAGTATTTT.

As DNA, the CDR3 is TGTGCCAGCAGCTTACCCGGGCGGGAGGGAGATACGCAGTATTTT. This sequence encodes CASSLPGREGDTQYF. The rearrangement uses TRBV7-6 and TRBJ2-3, with 9 bases identical to TRBD2. CDR1 and CDR2 from the germline V gene are SGHVS and FNYEAQ. This CDR3 region has 15 residues. V gave up 2 bases and J gave up 5 bases; unmatched junction bases: 5.

The V gene is TRBV10-3, the J gene TRBJ2-5; TRBD2 matches 7 bases. V lost 6 bases to trimming and J lost 5 bases; unmatched junction nucleotides: 12. The CDR3 sequence is 15 residues long. CDR1 is ENHRY and CDR2 is SYGVKD in the germline V gene. CDR3 sequence: CAIRRREGRTETQYF. As DNA, the CDR3 is TGTGCCATCAGAAGAAGGGAGGGGAGGACGGAGACCCAGTACTTC.

The chain employs TRBV13 and TRBJ1-2; 9 bases fit TRBD1. Unmatched junction bases numbered 1, after V lost 1 base and J lost 4 bases. The length of the CDR3 is 14 residues. Germline V gene data show CDR1 as PRHDT and CDR2 as FYEKMQ (reference sequence). DNA for the CDR3: TGTGCCAGCAGCTTAGAGGGACAGGGCTATGGCTACACCTTC. Protein product: CASSLEGQGYGYTF. Drawing the rest from reference TRBV13 and TRBJ1-2, the complete variable domain is AAGVIQSPRHLIKEKRETATLKCYPIPRHDTVYWYQQGPGQDPQFLISFYEKMQSDKGSIPDRFSAQQFSDYHSELNMSSLELGDSALYFCASSLEGQGYGYTFGSGTRLTVV.

This rearrangement joins TRBV15 to TRBJ1-3, with unresolved D. Germline CDR1 reads LNHNV; CDR2 reads YYDKDF (reference sequence). Trimming cost V 0 bases and J 2 bases, with 14 bases left between them. The CDR3 contains 17 residues. CDR3 loop: CATSRDIGEGAGNTIYF. For the CDR3, the DNA is TGTGCCACCAGCAGAGATATCGGAGAGGGAGCTGGAAACACCATATATTTT.

The chain employs TRBV5-5 and TRBJ2-3, with D hard to call. Germline V gene sequence: CDR1 SGHKS, CDR2 YYEKEE (reference sequence). Trimming removed 0 bases from V and 4 bases from J, with 6 bases in between. The CDR3 contains 13 residues. This chain's CDR3 is CASSLGRADTQYF. As DNA, the CDR3 is TGTGCCAGCAGCTTGGGTCGCGCAGATACGCAGTATTTT.

The chain couples TRBV5-1 to TRBJ1-2; TRBD1 matches at 9 bases. Trimming at V came to 3 bases and at J to 5 bases, leaving 8 bases not matched to a gene. Germline loops: CDR1 SGHRS, CDR2 YFSETQ. The CDR3 sequence is 15 residues long. The CDR3 here is CASSSGTGYIYGYTF. Written as DNA, the CDR3 is TGCGCCAGCAGCTCCGGGACAGGGTATATATATGGCTACACCTTC.